The 8 T cell receptor beta chains listed next were all sequenced from one sample in a study of blood T cell repertoires in COVID-19. The protocol was immunoSEQ multiplex PCR, while the TCRdb copy is restricted to in-frame clones and leaves out a portion. Altogether about 240,000 clones are present, around 83% being singletons, with the ten largest covering roughly an eighth. The source material was peripheral blood. These receptors were taken from a woman aged 55 to 70 with active or convalescent COVID-19.

In the case of this clone: Additional DNA sequences in this sample encode the identical CDR3. The chain uses TRBV10-3 and TRBJ2-3; 7 bases agree with TRBD1. The V gene end was trimmed by 0 bases and the J gene end by 3 bases; junction bases not matched to a gene: 6. Germline loops: CDR1 ENHRY, CDR2 SYGVKD. The length of the CDR3 is 16 residues. This chain's CDR3 is CAISESPDRRTDTQYF. DNA for the CDR3: TGTGCCATCAGTGAGTCTCCGGACAGGAGGACAGATACGCAGTATTTT.

The J gene is TRBJ1-2, the V gene TRBV19; no reliable D call. In germline, CDR1 is LNHDA, CDR2 SQIVND (reference sequence). V dropped 4 bases and J dropped 0 bases, with 9 bases sitting between them. The CDR3 consists of 14 residues. The CDR3 DNA follows: TGTGCCAGTAGTAAATCCCCAACTAACTATGGCTACACCTTC. Protein: CASSKSPTNYGYTF.

The rearrangement links TRBV6-5 to TRBJ1-2; a weak D match, TRBD1 (5 bases). The CDR3 is 13 residues long. The germline V gene encodes CDR1 MNHEY and CDR2 SVGAGI. The V gene lost 7 bases and the J gene lost 2 bases, with 11 bases spanning the gap. The CDR3, as DNA: TGTGCCAGCAACGACGACAGAAACTATGGCTACACCTTC. Protein product: CASNDDRNYGYTF.

The V call is TRBV7-9, the J call TRBJ1-2, with D possibly TRBD1 on 6 matching bases. Germline V CDR1 and CDR2: SEHNR, FQNEAQ (reference sequence). The V end was cut by 3 bases, the J end by 5 bases, with 13 bases between. This CDR3 is 14 amino acids long. This chain's CDR3 is CASSFGDNTYGYTF. The CDR3 nucleotides read TGTGCCAGCAGCTTCGGGGACAATACTTATGGCTACACCTTC.

The chain couples TRBV5-1 to TRBJ2-4; a weak D match, TRBD2 (5 bases). The CDR3 runs 16 residues. V lost 4 bases and J lost 0, with 14 bases in between. Germline CDR1 reads SGHRS; CDR2 reads YFSETQ. Here the CDR3 DNA reads TGCGCCAGCAGCCTCCTCACCGGAGGAGCCAAAAACATTCAGTACTTC. Its protein product is CASSLLTGGAKNIQYF.

This chain uses TRBV19 with TRBJ1-6; D unclear. The ends were cut back, 5 bases at V and 10 bases at J, with 9 bases in the middle. The germline V gene has CDR1 LNHDA and CDR2 SQIVND (reference sequence). The CDR3 consists of 12 residues. In DNA form, the CDR3 reads TGTGCCAGTAGTTCTGGGAGATCACCCCTCCACTTT. Translated: CASSSGRSPLHF.

This chain connects TRBV9 to TRBJ1-1; D remains ambiguous. CDR1 SGDLS and CDR2 YYNGEE come from the germline V gene. This CDR3 has 12 residues. V lost 0 bases and J lost 5, with 5 bases in between. This CDR3 is CASSVGGTEAFF. The CDR3 nucleotides read TGTGCCAGCAGCGTAGGAGGGACTGAAGCTTTCTTT.

This sequence joins TRBV30 and TRBJ2-1, with TRBD1 matching over 7 bases. CDR3 length equals 12 residues. Germline V gene lookup returns CDR1 GTSNPN and CDR2 SVGIG (reference sequence). J gave up 9 bases and V 2 bases, and 4 bases lay outside the gene matches. The CDR3 region is CAWSRQGTEQFF. The CDR3 nucleotides are TGTGCCTGGAGTCGACAGGGCACTGAGCAGTTCTTC. Complete variable domain (other parts from reference TRBV30 and TRBJ2-1): SQTIHQWPATLVQPVGSPLSLECTVEGTSNPNLYWYRQAAGRGLQLLFYSVGIGQISSEVPQNLSASRPQDRQFILSSKKLLLSDSGFYLCAWSRQGTEQFFGPGTRLTVL.